This is a list of T cell receptor beta chains from one sample in a study of cytomegalovirus exposure and HLA in healthy donors. This table comes from immunoSEQ multiplex PCR, and its TCRdb copy is limited to in-frame clones, with some not included. The sample holds fewer than 150,000 clones, around 66% seen once. Sequencing was performed on PBMCs. Source of these receptors: a man between 18 and 29 years old in good health and CMV-seropositive. Each CDR3 is given with its conserved first and last residue. The D gene is left open where the match is weak. Clone size is shown for a subset of rows, as once, few, many or a class of expanded clone.

>TRBJ1-5|-|TRBV28|-
TGTGCCAGCAGGGGGCCGAATCAGCCCCAGCATTTT
CASRGPNQPQHF
>TRBJ1-2|TRBD1|TRBV6-1|-
TGTGCCAGCAGTGCACAGGGGCGGGCTTTTCTCTATGGCTACACCTTC
CASSAQGRAFLYGYTF
>TRBJ2-1|TRBD1|TRBV5-1|-
TGCGCCAGCAGCTTGGGGGACAGTCCCTACAATGAGCAGTTCTTC
CASSLGDSPYNEQFF
>TRBJ2-5|-|TRBV5-1|-
TGCGCCAGCAGCTTTCTCCCGGGACTCGTGTACCAAGAGACCCAGTACTTC
CASSFLPGLVYQETQYF
>TRBJ1-1|TRBD1|TRBV2|-
TGTGCCAGCAGTGAGTTAGGGGGCCAAGAAGCTTTCTTT
CASSELGGQEAFF
>TRBJ1-1|TRBD1|TRBV5-1|-
TGCGCCAGCAGCCCACGAACAGGGGTTTCCACTGAAGCTTTCTTT
CASSPRTGVSTEAFF
>TRBJ2-1|TRBD1|TRBV4-2|-
TGTGCCAGCAGCCAAGGGACAGGGGGAGTTGAGCAGTTCTTC
CASSQGTGGVEQFF
>TRBJ1-1|-|TRBV20-1|-
TGCAGTGGACAGAAGAACACTGAAGCTTTCTTT
CSGQKNTEAFF
>TRBJ2-5|-|TRBV28|-
TGTGCCAGCAGCCCCTGGGACTTAAAAGAGACCCAGTACTTC
CASSPWDLKETQYF
>TRBJ1-1|-|TRBV2|-
TGTGCCAGCAGCGAACAGACTAACACTGAAGCTTTCTTT
CASSEQTNTEAFF
>TRBJ1-6|TRBD1|TRBV2|-
TGTGCCAGCAGGGTGGACAGGGGGTTGAATTCACCCCTCCACTTT
CASRVDRGLNSPLHF
>TRBJ1-2|TRBD1|TRBV28|-
TGTGCCATTTACGAACAGGGGGCGGACGATGGCTACACCTTC
CAIYEQGADDGYTF
>TRBJ2-7|TRBD2|TRBV7-2|few
TGTGCCAGCAGCTGGAGCCCGGGACTAGCTAACGAGCAGTACTTC
CASSWSPGLANEQYF
>TRBJ1-1|-|TRBV19|-
TGTGCCAGTAGTTTCCACTCCGGGGGGACCACTGAAGCTTTCTTT
CASSFHSGGTTEAFF
>TRBJ1-1|-|TRBV7-6|-
TGTGCCAGCAGCCCAGTATCAGGGGTTGGGACTGAAGCTTTCTTT
CASSPVSGVGTEAFF
>TRBJ1-5|-|TRBV18|few
TGTGCCAGCTCATCAGGGCCAGTCATAGGCAATCAGCCCCAGCATTTT
CASSSGPVIGNQPQHF
>TRBJ1-4|-|TRBV6-1|-
TGTGCCAGCAGTGAAGCCGGGGTAGGCGAACTGTTTTTT
CASSEAGVGELFF
>TRBJ2-1|TRBD2|TRBV5-1|-
TGCGCCAGCAGCTTAAGACCTGGACTAGCGGGACACAATGAGCAGTTCTTC
CASSLRPGLAGHNEQFF
>TRBJ1-1|-|TRBV14|-
TGTGCCAGCAGCCAAAGGTACAGTTTGAACACTGAAGCTTTCTTT
CASSQRYSLNTEAFF
>TRBJ2-7|-|TRBV11-3|-
TGTGCCAGCAGCTTCCGACGAAGAGGACTTTACGAGCAGTACTTC
CASSFRRRGLYEQYF
>TRBJ1-3|-|TRBV28|few
TGTGCCAGCAGTACGCGGAACTCTGGAAACACCATATATTTT
CASSTRNSGNTIYF
>TRBJ1-4|-|TRBV5-3|-
TGTGCCAGAAGCTTGTCGCCAGGGCCAAAACTGTTTTTT
CARSLSPGPKLFF
>TRBJ2-3|TRBD1|TRBV27|few
TGTGCCAGCAGTTCGTGGGACAGGGGGCGCAAATTCACAGATACGCAGTATTTT
CASSSWDRGRKFTDTQYF
>TRBJ2-1|TRBD2|TRBV5-6|-
TGTGCCAGCAGCTTGTGGCTAGCGGGGGTAACAAATGAGCAGTTCTTC
CASSLWLAGVTNEQFF
>TRBJ2-1|TRBD1|TRBV19|few
TGTGCCAGTAGTCCGAGGGGGGCAGGGGGCGTGGGGCAGTTCTTC
CASSPRGAGGVGQFF
>TRBJ2-5|-|TRBV7-9|-
TGTGCCAGCAGCTTGGGCATACCGGGACAAGAGACCCAGTACTTC
CASSLGIPGQETQYF
>TRBJ2-1|-|TRBV10-1|-
TGCGCCAGCAGTGAGAAGGCGCTAGTATCCTACAATGAGCAGTTCTTC
CASSEKALVSYNEQFF
>TRBJ2-3|-|TRBV6-1|-
TGTGCCAGCATTACGAATAGCTACGATACGCAGTATTTT
CASITNSYDTQYF
>TRBJ2-1|TRBD2|TRBV25-1|-
TGTGCCAGCAGTGAATATAGCGGGGGGGAGTATGAGCAGTTCTTC
CASSEYSGGEYEQFF
>TRBJ2-5|TRBD2|TRBV4-1|-
TGCGCCAGCAGCCAAGAGGGACTAGCGGGGATGACCCAGTACTTC
CASSQEGLAGMTQYF
>TRBJ2-2|TRBD1|TRBV5-1|-
TGCGCCAGCAGCCAGGACAGGATTAACACCGGGGAGCTGTTTTTT
CASSQDRINTGELFF
>TRBJ2-7|TRBD1|TRBV7-9|few
TGTGCCAGCAGCCCCCAGGGACAGCATTACGAGCAGTACTTC
CASSPQGQHYEQYF
>TRBJ2-7|-|TRBV2|-
TGTGCCAGCAGTACTAACTCTTACGAGCAGTACTTC
CASSTNSYEQYF
>TRBJ1-1|-|TRBV2|-
TGTGCCAGCCCTCGGGGGGCCGGGAACACTGAAGCTTTCTTT
CASPRGAGNTEAFF
>TRBJ2-3|-|TRBV6-5|-
TGTGCCAGCGGCACGTCCACAGATACGCAGTATTTT
CASGTSTDTQYF
>TRBJ2-3|-|TRBV14|few
TGTGCCAGCAGCCAAAGCCAGACAACCAAGCAGTATTTT
CASSQSQTTKQYF
>TRBJ1-2|TRBD1|TRBV6-5|once
TGTGCCAGCAGGAACAAGGGACAGGGGAATGGCTACACCTTC
CASRNKGQGNGYTF
>TRBJ2-3|TRBD2|TRBV6-4|-
TGTGCCAGCAGTGAATTTGCTAGCGGGGGTAGCACAGATACGCAGTATTTT
CASSEFASGGSTDTQYF
>TRBJ1-2|TRBD1|TRBV4-2|-
TGTGCCAGCAGCCAAGCCGGGACAGGTGTTTCTGGCTACACCTTC
CASSQAGTGVSGYTF
>TRBJ2-1|-|TRBV7-3|-
TGTGCCAGCAGCCCCGGGGCGGGGGCGATCAATGAGCAGTTCTTC
CASSPGAGAINEQFF
>TRBJ2-2|-|TRBV14|-
TGTGCCAGCAGCCAAGATTTGGCTAGCTTGAACACCGGGGAGCTGTTTTTT
CASSQDLASLNTGELFF
>TRBJ2-7|-|TRBV6-6|-
TGTGCCAGCAGTTACAAGGCAGGGGAAATCTACGAGCAGTACTTC
CASSYKAGEIYEQYF
>TRBJ2-5|-|TRBV7-8|few
TGTGCCAGCGGAGTCCAAGAGACCCAGTACTTC
CASGVQETQYF
>TRBJ2-2|TRBD1|TRBV6-5|few
TGTGCCAGCAGGACAGACAGGGGGCGGGCCGGGGAGCTGTTTTTT
CASRTDRGRAGELFF
>TRBJ2-5|-|TRBV25-1|once
TGTGCCAGCAGTGAGCCGGTGATCCAAGAGACCCAGTACTTC
CASSEPVIQETQYF
>TRBJ2-3|TRBD2|TRBV4-1|-
TGCGCCAGCAGGGGCACGGGGGGACGGCGGAGTGGGGATACGCAGTATTTT
CASRGTGGRRSGDTQYF
>TRBJ2-5|TRBD2|TRBV6-1|many
TGTGCCAGCAGTGTCGCGGCGGGGGAACAAGAGACCCAGTACTTC
CASSVAAGEQETQYF
>TRBJ2-2|TRBD1|TRBV19|-
TGTGCCAGCCAACAGGGGGCGGGCACCGGGGAGCTGTTTTTT
CASQQGAGTGELFF
>TRBJ1-2|-|TRBV25-1|-
TGTGCCAGCATAGGTCAGGGGACTGGCTACACCTTC
CASIGQGTGYTF
>TRBJ1-5|-|TRBV28|-
TGTGCCAGCAGCCCGCGAACAGGGTGGGTACAGCCCCAGCATTTT
CASSPRTGWVQPQHF
>TRBJ2-7|TRBD1|TRBV5-6|-
TGTGCCAGCAGCTACCCGACAGGGGACTACGAGCAGTACTTC
CASSYPTGDYEQYF
>TRBJ1-2|-|TRBV5-6|-
TGTGCCAGCAGCTTGGCCGAAGGCAGGGGCTACCCCTTC
CASSLAEGRGYPF